This T cell receptor beta chain derives from a study of Ad26.COV2.S vaccination and SARS-CoV-2 variants. Sequencing was performed with immunoSEQ multiplex PCR; in TCRdb, only in-frame clones are kept and a portion is missing. The table has under 550,000 clones, around 90% seen once. Study-wide findings and caveats: Spike-specific TCR breadth ran higher among vaccine recipients than placebo recipients.

As for this clone: Its target is unknown.

CDR1 SEHNR and CDR2 FQNEAQ come from the germline V gene (reference sequence). V lost 1 base and J lost 7, with 4 bases in between. CDR3 length: 12 amino acids. Treatment meaning: 19 received Ad26.COV2.S at low or high dose, single or two shots; roughly five received placebo; per-sample allocation not given. After the first vaccine or placebo injection, samples were drawn on day 63. Vaccination employed an Ad26 vector expressing the Wuhan-strain SARS-CoV-2 spike. This rearrangement joins TRBV7-9 to TRBJ1-4; D is unresolved. The sample consisted of peripheral blood, taken in a trial of Ad26.COV2.S vaccine versus placebo. The TCR originated in a person between 18 and 65 years old who received the Ad26.COV2.S COVID-19 vaccine or a placebo. The CDR3 DNA is TGTGCCAGCAGCTTAGAGGTTGAAAAACTGTTTTTT. Protein: CASSLEVEKLFF.